One sample yielded the 7 T cell receptor beta chains listed below, sequenced in a study of T cell responses to AZD1222 COVID-19 vaccine. The repertoire was sequenced with immunoSEQ multiplex PCR; TCRdb's copy has only in-frame clones and lacks some. This sample has some 110,000 clones; about 90% occur once, and the top ten carry about 10%. The input for sequencing was peripheral blood, taken on day 0 of AZD1222 vaccination. The receptor source for this set is an adult in good health.

This chain links TRBV27 with TRBJ1-4; D gene unclear. The V and J ends lost 6 bases and 7 bases respectively, with 21 bases between them. The CDR3 extends over 16 amino acids. Germline-derived CDR1 and CDR2 are MNHEY and SMNVEV (reference sequence). DNA for the CDR3: TGTGCCAGCAGAAAAGCGGGAGAGAACTGGGGTGAAAAACTGTTTTTT. Protein: CASRKAGENWGEKLFF.

The rearrangement joins TRBV30 to TRBJ1-1, with 11 nucleotides matching TRBD1. V dropped 0 bases and J dropped 3; count of bases not matched to a gene: 6. There are 16 residues in the CDR3. The germline gives CDR1 GTSNPN, CDR2 SVGIG (reference sequence). The CDR3 bases are TGTGCCTGGAGTGTACGGGACAGGGGGTTTGACACTGAAGCTTTCTTT. It encodes CAWSVRDRGFDTEAFF.

The chain links TRBV6-6 to TRBJ2-3, with D maybe TRBD1 (6 bases). This CDR3 has 15 amino acids. Trimming cost V 2 bases and J 4 bases, with 13 bases left between them. Germline loops: CDR1 MNHNY, CDR2 SVGAGI (reference sequence). The CDR3 DNA follows: TGTGCCAGCAGTTACCTGAACAGGGAAGCAGATACGCAGTATTTT. Translated: CASSYLNREADTQYF.

The chain is built from TRBV28 and TRBJ1-6; no reliable D call. The CDR3 spans 14 residues. Trimming pared 4 bases from V and 8 bases from J, leaving 12 bases between. Per the germline V gene, CDR1 is MDHEN and CDR2 is SYDVKM. In DNA form, the CDR3 reads TGTGCCAGCAGTTCTGGGCTCTTACATTCACCCCTCCACTTT. It is translated as CASSSGLLHSPLHF.

The rearrangement uses TRBV2 and TRBJ1-1; D uncertain. Germline CDR1 is SNHLY and CDR2 is FYNNEI. Trimming stripped 6 bases from V and 2 bases from J, with 10 bases between. The CDR3 runs to 13 residues. CDR3 loop: CASSARGNTEAFF. CDR3 DNA sequence: TGTGCCAGCAGCGCCCGGGGAAACACTGAAGCTTTCTTT.

Only one count was recorded for this clone. The V and J genes are TRBV7-3 and TRBJ2-1; D is uncertain. From germline, CDR1 is SGHTA and CDR2 FQGTGA. Trimming removed 3 bases from V and 9 bases from J, with 15 bases in between. This CDR3 has 14 amino acids. Written as DNA, the CDR3 is TGTGCCAGCAGCTTTGCAAATCGCAACGGTGAGCAGTTCTTC. It is translated as CASSFANRNGEQFF.

V is TRBV7-2 and J is TRBJ2-1; TRBD1 matches at 10 bases. Germline CDR1 and CDR2: SGHTA and FQGNSA. The V and J ends lost 5 bases and 1 base, in that order; junction bases with no gene match: 2. The CDR3 is made up of 15 amino acids. The CDR3 is CASSPDRGSYNEQFF. For the CDR3, the DNA is TGTGCCAGCAGCCCGGACAGGGGGTCCTACAATGAGCAGTTCTTC.